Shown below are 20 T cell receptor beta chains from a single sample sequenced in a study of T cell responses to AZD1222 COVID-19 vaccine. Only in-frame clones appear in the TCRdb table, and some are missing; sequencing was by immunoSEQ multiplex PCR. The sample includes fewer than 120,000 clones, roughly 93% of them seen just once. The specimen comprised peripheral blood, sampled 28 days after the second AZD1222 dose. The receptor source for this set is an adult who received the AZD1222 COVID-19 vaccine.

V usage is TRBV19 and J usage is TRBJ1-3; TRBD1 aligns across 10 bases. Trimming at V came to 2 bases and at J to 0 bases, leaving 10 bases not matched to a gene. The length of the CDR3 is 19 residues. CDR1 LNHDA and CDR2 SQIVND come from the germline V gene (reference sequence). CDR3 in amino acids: CASSIPPDRGLPSGNTIYF. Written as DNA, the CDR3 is TGTGCCAGTAGTATACCCCCCGACAGGGGGCTTCCCTCTGGAAACACCATATATTTT.

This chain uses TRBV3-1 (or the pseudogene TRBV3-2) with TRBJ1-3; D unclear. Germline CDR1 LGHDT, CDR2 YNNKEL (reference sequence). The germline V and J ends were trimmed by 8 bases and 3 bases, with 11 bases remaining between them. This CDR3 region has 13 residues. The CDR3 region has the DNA TGTGCCAGCCGAGGTTTGGTTGGAAACACCATATATTTT. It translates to CASRGLVGNTIYF.

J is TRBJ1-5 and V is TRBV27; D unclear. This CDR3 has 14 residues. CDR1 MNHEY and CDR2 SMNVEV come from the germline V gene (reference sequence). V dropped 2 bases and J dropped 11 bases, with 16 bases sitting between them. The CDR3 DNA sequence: TGTGCCAGCAGTTTAAGCCAAGACTTCGCGGCCCAGCATTTT. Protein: CASSLSQDFAAQHF.

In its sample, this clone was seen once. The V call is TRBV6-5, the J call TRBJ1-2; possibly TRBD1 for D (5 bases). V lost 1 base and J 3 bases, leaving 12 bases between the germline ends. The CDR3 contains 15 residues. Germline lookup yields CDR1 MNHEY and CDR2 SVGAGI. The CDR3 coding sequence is TGTGCCAGCAGTTACTTCGGAGGGGAGGACTATGGCTACACCTTC. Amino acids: CASSYFGGEDYGYTF.

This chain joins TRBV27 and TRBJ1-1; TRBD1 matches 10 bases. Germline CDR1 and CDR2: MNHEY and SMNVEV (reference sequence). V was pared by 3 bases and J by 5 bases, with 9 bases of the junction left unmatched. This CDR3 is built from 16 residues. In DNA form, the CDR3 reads TGTGCCAGCAGTTTTGGGACAGGGGAAATATGGACTGAAGCTTTCTTT. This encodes CASSFGTGEIWTEAFF.

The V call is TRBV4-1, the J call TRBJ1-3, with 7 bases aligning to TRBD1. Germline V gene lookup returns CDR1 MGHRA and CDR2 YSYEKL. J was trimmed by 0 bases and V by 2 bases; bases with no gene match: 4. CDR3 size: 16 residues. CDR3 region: CASSQPGQDSGNTIYF. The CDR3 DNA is TGCGCCAGCAGCCAACCCGGACAGGACTCTGGAAACACCATATATTTT.

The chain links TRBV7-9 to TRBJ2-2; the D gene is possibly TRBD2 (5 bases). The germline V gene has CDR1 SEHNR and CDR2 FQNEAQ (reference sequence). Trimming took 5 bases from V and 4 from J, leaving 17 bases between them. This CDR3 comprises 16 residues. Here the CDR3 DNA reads TGTGCCAGCAGCCCCCTCAATGGGGAGAGCACCGGGGAGCTGTTTTTT. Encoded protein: CASSPLNGESTGELFF.

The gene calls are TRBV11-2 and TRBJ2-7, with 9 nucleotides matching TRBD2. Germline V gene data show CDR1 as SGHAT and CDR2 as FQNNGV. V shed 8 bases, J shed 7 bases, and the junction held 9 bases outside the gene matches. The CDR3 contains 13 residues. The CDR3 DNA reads TGTGCCAGCCTCCGGGCGGGAGGGAGGGAGCAGTACTTC. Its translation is CASLRAGGREQYF.

The CDR3 is CASSASGEGKNIQYF. The CDR3 DNA reads TGTGCCAGCAGTGCCTCAGGGGAAGGGAAAAACATTCAGTACTTC. The V and J genes are TRBV25-1 and TRBJ2-4; a weak D match, TRBD1 (6 bases). This CDR3 has 15 residues. V was clipped by 4 bases and J by 4 bases, with 14 bases between them. CDR1 and CDR2 (germline): MGHDK, SYGVNS.

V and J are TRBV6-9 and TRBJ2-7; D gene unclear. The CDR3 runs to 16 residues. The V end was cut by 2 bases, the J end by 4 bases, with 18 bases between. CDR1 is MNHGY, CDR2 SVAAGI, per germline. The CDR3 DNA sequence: TGTGCCAGCAGTTATCCCAACCCCCGAAGCCGATACGAGCAGTACTTC. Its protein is CASSYPNPRSRYEQYF.

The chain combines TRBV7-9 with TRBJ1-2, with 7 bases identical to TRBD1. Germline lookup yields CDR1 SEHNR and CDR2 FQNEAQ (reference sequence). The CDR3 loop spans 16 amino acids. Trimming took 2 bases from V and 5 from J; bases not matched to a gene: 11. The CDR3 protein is CASSLISGGRFYGYTF. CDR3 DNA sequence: TGTGCCAGCAGCTTAATCTCAGGGGGGAGATTTTATGGCTACACCTTC.

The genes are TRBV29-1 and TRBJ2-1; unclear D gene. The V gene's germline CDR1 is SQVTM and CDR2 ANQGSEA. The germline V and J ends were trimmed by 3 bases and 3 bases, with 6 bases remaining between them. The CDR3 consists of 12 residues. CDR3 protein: CSVEGNYNEQFF. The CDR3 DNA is TGCAGCGTTGAGGGGAACTACAATGAGCAGTTCTTC.

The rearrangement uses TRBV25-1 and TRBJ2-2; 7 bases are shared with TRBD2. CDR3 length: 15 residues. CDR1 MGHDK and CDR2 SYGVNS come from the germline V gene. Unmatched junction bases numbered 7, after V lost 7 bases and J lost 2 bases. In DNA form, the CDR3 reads TGTGCCAGCAAGGGAGGGGCCATAAACACCGGGGAGCTGTTTTTT. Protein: CASKGGAINTGELFF. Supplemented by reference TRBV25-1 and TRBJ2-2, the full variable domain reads EADIYQTPRYLVIGTGKKITLECSQTMGHDKMYWYQQDPGMELHLIHYSYGVNSTEKGDLSSESTVSRIRTEHFPLTLESARPSHTSQYLCASKGGAINTGELFFGEGSRLTVL.

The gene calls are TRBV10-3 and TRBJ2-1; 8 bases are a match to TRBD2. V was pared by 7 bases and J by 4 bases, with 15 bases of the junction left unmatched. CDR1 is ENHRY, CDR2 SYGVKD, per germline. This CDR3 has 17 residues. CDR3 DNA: TGTGCCATCAAACCTGGCGGGAGGCCTGGATCATACAATGAGCAGTTCTTC. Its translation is CAIKPGGRPGSYNEQFF.

Written as DNA, the CDR3 is TGTGCCAGCAGCCTCTCCTCGGGGGACCTTCTGCTCGCTTTCTTT. Encoded protein: CASSLSSGDLLLAFF. The chain is built from TRBV6-5 and TRBJ1-1; D might be TRBD1 (5 bases). Trimming removed 6 bases from V and 11 bases from J, with 25 bases in between. CDR1 and CDR2 (germline): MNHEY, SVGAGI. The CDR3 contains 15 residues.

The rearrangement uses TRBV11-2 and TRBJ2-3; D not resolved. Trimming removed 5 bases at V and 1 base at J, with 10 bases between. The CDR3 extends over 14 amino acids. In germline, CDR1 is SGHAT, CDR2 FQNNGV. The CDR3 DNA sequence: TGTGCCAGCAGCAAGCAATGGGGCACAGATACGCAGTATTTT. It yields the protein CASSKQWGTDTQYF.

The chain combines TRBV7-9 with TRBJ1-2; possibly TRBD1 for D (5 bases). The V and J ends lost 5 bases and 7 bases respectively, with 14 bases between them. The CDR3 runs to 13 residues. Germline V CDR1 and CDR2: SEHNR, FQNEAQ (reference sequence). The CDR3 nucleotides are TGTGCCAGCAGCGCCGTCGGGGCAATTGGCTACACCTTC. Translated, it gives CASSAVGAIGYTF.

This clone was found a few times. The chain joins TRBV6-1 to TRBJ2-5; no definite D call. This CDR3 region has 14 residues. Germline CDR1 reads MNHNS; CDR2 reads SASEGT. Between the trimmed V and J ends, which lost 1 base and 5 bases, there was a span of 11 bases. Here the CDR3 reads CASSEGYLGETQYF. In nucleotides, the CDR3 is TGTGCCAGCAGTGAAGGATACCTTGGGGAGACCCAGTACTTC.

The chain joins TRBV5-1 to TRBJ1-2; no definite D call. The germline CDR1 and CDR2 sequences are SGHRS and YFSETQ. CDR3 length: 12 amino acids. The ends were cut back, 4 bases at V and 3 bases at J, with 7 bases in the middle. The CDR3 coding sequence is TGCGCCAGCAGCGAACGAGACTATGGCTACACCTTC. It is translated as CASSERDYGYTF.

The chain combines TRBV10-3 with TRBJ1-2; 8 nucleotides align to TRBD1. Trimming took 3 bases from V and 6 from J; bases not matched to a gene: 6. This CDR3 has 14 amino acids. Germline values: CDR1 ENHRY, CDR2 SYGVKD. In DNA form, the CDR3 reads TGTGCCATCAGTGACACGGACAGGGTGAATGGCTACACCTTC. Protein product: CAISDTDRVNGYTF.